These T cell receptor beta chains were read from a single sample in a study of blood T cell repertoires in COVID-19. Produced via immunoSEQ multiplex PCR; TCRdb's table is partial and in-frame only. The data contain 400,000 to 500,000 clones, just over 85% of them singletons. Material for sequencing was peripheral blood. Source of these receptors: a woman aged 25-40 years with active or convalescent COVID-19. CDR3s include the opening cysteine and the closing phenylalanine or tryptophan. The order of the fields is D gene, J gene, clone size, V gene, CDR3 DNA, CDR3 protein. The D gene is left open where the match is weak. Rows give clone size only sometimes, using once, few, many, or a class for an expanded clone.

NA | TRBJ1-1 | NA | TRBV19 | TGTGCCAGTAGTATTGTGGGGGGGCCGATGACTGAAGCTTTCTTT | CASSIVGGPMTEAFF
NA | TRBJ2-7 | NA | TRBV12-3/TRBV12-4 | TGTGCCAGCAGTTTTGCGGGTCACGAGCAGTACTTC | CASSFAGHEQYF
NA | TRBJ2-1 | NA | TRBV18 | TGTGCCAGCTCACTTACTTCCTACAATGAGCAGTTCTTC | CASSLTSYNEQFF
NA | TRBJ1-5 | NA | TRBV19 | TGTGCCAGCCAAACCGGCAGGGGTAGCAATCAGCCCCAGCATTTT | CASQTGRGSNQPQHF
TRBD2 | TRBJ2-7 | NA | TRBV5-1 | TGCGCCAGCAGCACCTCCGGGGCTAGCGGAGCATACGAGCAGTACTTC | CASSTSGASGAYEQYF
TRBD2 | TRBJ2-1 | NA | TRBV6-5 | TGTGCCAGCACAGCGGGGGTATACAATGAGCAGTTCTTC | CASTAGVYNEQFF
TRBD1 | TRBJ1-1 | NA | TRBV10-3 | TGTGCCATCAGTGAGGGGACAGGCGTCATGAACACTGAAGCTTTCTTT | CAISEGTGVMNTEAFF
NA | TRBJ2-6 | NA | TRBV6-2/TRBV6-3 | TGTGCCAGCAGTCCGGACTGGGGAGGTGGGGCCAACGTCCTGACTTTC | CASSPDWGGGANVLTF
TRBD2 | TRBJ2-1 | once | TRBV19 | TGTGCCAGTATAGGGACTAGCGGGGGGGCCTTCTACAATGAGCAGTTCTTC | CASIGTSGGAFYNEQFF
TRBD1 | TRBJ2-3 | NA | TRBV10-1 | TGCGCCAGCAATCGGGACAGGGGGCACCTAATAGATACGCAGTATTTT | CASNRDRGHLIDTQYF
NA | TRBJ1-1 | NA | TRBV11-2 | TGTGCCAGCAGCTTATTCGGGAACACTGAAGCTTTCTTT | CASSLFGNTEAFF
TRBD1 | TRBJ1-2 | NA | TRBV25-1 | TGTGCCAGCAGTGTGGTACAGGGGCTCGGCTACACCTTC | CASSVVQGLGYTF
TRBD1 | TRBJ1-6 | NA | TRBV27 | TGTGCCAGCAGACCACAGGGGATGGAGGCTTCACCCCTCCACTTT | CASRPQGMEASPLHF
TRBD2 | TRBJ2-1 | once | TRBV5-1 | TGCGCCAGCAGCTTGGGAGCGGGAGGCTCCTACAATGAGCAGTTCTTC | CASSLGAGGSYNEQFF
TRBD1 | TRBJ2-3 | NA | TRBV5-1 | TGCGCCAGCAGCTCGACAGGGGTTCAGACAGATACGCAGTATTTT | CASSSTGVQTDTQYF
NA | TRBJ1-2 | NA | TRBV4-2 | TGTGCCAGCAGCCAAGGGGACTCCCGGGGGTGTTCCTTC | CASSQGDSRGCSF
NA | TRBJ1-6 | NA | TRBV19 | TGTGCCAGTAGCATTGACAGTAATTCACCCCTCCACTTT | CASSIDSNSPLHF
NA | TRBJ1-1 | NA | TRBV25-1 | TGTGCCAGCAGTGACTGGGCCCCTCAAGCTTTCTTT | CASSDWAPQAFF
TRBD1 | TRBJ1-2 | NA | TRBV6-5 | TGTGCCAGCACCAGGACAGGGGCTAACTATGGCTACACCTTC | CASTRTGANYGYTF
TRBD2 | TRBJ2-1 | NA | TRBV7-9 | TGTGCCAGCAGCTTAGAAATGGCTAGCGGGGAGGGGTTCTTC | CASSLEMASGEGFF
NA | TRBJ1-1 | NA | TRBV2 | TGTGCCAGCAGTGTACAGGGTGACGGCACTGAAGCTTTCTTT | CASSVQGDGTEAFF
NA | TRBJ2-7 | NA | TRBV7-9 | TGTGCCAGCAGTTTCGGTGGGGAGGTTCCTGCAAAGTACTTC | CASSFGGEVPAKYF
NA | TRBJ1-2 | NA | TRBV15 | TGTGCCACCAGCACCGAGGACTTCTATGGCTACACCTTC | CATSTEDFYGYTF
TRBD2 | TRBJ2-1 | NA | TRBV5-1 | TGCGCCAGCAGCTTGGCCGGGACTAGCGTTCGGGGGAACTACAATGAGCAGTTCTTC | CASSLAGTSVRGNYNEQFF
NA | TRBJ1-1 | NA | TRBV5-1 | TGCGCCAGCAGCGGGCAGAACACTGAAGCTTTCTTT | CASSGQNTEAFF
NA | TRBJ2-2 | NA | TRBV7-9 | TGTGCCAGCAGCTTAACTAACACCGGGGAGCTGTTTTTT | CASSLTNTGELFF
TRBD1 | TRBJ1-4 | NA | TRBV12-5 | TGTGCTAGTGGCAGGGACAGAGAAAAACTGTTTTTT | CASGRDREKLFF